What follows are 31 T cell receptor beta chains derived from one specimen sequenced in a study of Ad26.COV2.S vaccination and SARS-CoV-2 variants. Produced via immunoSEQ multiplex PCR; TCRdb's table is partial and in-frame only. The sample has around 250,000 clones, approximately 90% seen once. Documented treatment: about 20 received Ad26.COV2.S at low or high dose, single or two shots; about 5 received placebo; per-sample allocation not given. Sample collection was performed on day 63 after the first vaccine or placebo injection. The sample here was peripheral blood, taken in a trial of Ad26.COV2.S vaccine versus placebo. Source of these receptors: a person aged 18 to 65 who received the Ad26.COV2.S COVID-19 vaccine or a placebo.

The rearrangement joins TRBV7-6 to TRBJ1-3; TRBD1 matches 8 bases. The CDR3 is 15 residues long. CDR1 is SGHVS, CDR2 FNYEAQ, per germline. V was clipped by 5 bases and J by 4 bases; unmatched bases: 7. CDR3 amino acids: CASSKTGAGGNTIYF. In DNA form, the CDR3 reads TGTGCCAGCAGCAAGACAGGGGCTGGGGGAAACACCATATATTTT.

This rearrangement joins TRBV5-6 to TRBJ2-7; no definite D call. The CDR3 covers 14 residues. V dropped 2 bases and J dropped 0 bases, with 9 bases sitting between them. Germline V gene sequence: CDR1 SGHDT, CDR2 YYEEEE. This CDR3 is CASSLDGYSYEQYF. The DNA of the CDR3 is TGTGCCAGCAGCTTAGACGGCTACTCCTACGAGCAGTACTTC.

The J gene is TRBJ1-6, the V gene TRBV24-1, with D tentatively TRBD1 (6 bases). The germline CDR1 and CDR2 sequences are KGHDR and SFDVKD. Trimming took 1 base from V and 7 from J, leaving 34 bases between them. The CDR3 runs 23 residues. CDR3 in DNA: TGTGCCACCAGTGATTTCTCTACAGTAACTCCCGGGATCCATACAGGGTGGAATTCACCCCTCCACTTT. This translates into CATSDFSTVTPGIHTGWNSPLHF.

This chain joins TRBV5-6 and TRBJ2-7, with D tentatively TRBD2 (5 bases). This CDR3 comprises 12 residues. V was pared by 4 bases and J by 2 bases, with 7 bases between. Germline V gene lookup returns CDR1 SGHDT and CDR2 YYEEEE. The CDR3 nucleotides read TGTGCCAGCAGCCGGAGGACCTACGAGCAGTACTTC. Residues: CASSRRTYEQYF.

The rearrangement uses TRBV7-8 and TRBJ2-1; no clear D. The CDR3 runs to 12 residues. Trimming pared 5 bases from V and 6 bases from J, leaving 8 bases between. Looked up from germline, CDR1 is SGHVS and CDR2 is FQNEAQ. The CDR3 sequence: CASSPLPNEQFF. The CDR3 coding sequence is TGTGCCAGCAGCCCTCTGCCCAATGAGCAGTTCTTC.

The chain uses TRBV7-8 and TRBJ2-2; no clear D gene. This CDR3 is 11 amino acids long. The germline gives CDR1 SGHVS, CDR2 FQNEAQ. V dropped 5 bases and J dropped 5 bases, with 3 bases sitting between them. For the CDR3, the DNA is TGTGCCAGCAGCCCAACCGGGGAGCTGTTTTTT. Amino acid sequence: CASSPTGELFF.

This CDR3 reads CASSRGRQGVSNNEQFF. The CDR3 region has the DNA TGTGCCAGCAGTCGAGGTAGACAGGGGGTTTCGAACAATGAGCAGTTCTTC. V gene TRBV28 combines with J gene TRBJ2-1, with TRBD1 matching 9 bases. The germline V gene encodes CDR1 MDHEN and CDR2 SYDVKM. The ends lost 5 bases at V and 5 bases at J; junction bases unmatched: 13. The CDR3 contains 17 residues.

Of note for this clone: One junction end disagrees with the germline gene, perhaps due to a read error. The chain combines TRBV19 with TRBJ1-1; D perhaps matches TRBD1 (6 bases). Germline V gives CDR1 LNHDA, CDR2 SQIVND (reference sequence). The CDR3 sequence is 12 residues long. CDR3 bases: TGTGCCAGTAGGATAGGGGGCACTGAAGCTTTCTTT. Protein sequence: CASRIGGTEAFF.

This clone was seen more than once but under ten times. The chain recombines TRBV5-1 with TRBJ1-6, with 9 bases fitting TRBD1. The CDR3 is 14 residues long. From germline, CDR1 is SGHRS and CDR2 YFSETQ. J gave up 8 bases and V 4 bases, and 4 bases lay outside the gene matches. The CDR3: CASSGGTGHSPLHF. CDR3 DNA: TGCGCCAGCAGCGGCGGGACAGGGCATTCACCCCTCCACTTT.

The CDR3 nucleotides read TGCGCCAGCAGCCATGCGACATTCCAGGGGGCAACGAGAACCTACGAGCAGTACTTC. Translated, it gives CASSHATFQGATRTYEQYF. The chain uses TRBV4-1 and TRBJ2-7; 8 nucleotides match TRBD1. V was clipped by 3 bases and J by 2 bases; unmatched bases: 18. There are 19 residues in the CDR3. Germline assignment: CDR1 MGHRA and CDR2 YSYEKL.

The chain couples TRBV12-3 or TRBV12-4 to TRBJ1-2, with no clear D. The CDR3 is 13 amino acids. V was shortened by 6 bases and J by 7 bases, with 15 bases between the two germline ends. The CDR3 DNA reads TGTGCCAGCAGCCCCATTATGTGGGGTGGCTACACCTTC. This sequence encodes CASSPIMWGGYTF.

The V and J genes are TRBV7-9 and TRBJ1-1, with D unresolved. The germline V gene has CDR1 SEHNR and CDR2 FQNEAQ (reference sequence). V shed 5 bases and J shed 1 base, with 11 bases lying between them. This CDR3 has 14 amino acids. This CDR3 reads CASSPPGPNTEAFF. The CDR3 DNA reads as TGTGCCAGCAGCCCCCCGGGCCCGAACACTGAAGCTTTCTTT.

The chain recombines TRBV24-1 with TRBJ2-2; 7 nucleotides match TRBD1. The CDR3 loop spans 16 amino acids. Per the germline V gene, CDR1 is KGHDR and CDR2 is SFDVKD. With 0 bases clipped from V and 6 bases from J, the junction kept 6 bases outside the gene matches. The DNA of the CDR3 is TGTGCCACCAGTGATTTGCAACGGACAGGATCCGGGGAGCTGTTTTTT. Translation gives CATSDLQRTGSGELFF.

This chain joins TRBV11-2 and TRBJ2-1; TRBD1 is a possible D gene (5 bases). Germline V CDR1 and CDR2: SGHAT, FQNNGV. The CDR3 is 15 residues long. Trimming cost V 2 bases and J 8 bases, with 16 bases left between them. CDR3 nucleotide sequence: TGTGCCAGCAGCTTATCTCAGGTTCAGGGCTATGAGCAGTTCTTC. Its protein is CASSLSQVQGYEQFF.

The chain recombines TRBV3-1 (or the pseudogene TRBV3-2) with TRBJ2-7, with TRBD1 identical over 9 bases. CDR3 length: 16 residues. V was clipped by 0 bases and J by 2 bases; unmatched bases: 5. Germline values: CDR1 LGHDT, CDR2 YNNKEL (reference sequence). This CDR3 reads CASSQDRGQGAYEQYV. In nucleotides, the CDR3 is TGTGCCAGCAGCCAAGATAGGGGACAGGGCGCCTACGAGCAGTACGTC.

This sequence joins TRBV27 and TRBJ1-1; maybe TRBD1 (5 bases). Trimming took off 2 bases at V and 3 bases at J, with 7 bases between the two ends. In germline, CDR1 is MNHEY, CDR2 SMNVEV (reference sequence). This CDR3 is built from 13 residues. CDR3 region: CASSLGADTEAFF. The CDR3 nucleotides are TGTGCCAGCAGTTTAGGGGCCGACACTGAAGCTTTCTTT.

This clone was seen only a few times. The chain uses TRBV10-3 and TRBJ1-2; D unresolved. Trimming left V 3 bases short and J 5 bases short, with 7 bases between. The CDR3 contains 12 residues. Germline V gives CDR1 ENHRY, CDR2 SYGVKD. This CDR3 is CAISDGGYGYTF. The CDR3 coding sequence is TGTGCCATCAGTGACGGCGGATATGGCTACACCTTC.

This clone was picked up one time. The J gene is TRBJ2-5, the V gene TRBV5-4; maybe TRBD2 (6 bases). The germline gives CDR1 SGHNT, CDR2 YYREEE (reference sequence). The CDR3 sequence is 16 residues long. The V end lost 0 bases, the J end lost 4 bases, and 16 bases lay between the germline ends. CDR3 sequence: CASSLGGLPKGETQYF. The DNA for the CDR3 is TGTGCCAGCAGCTTGGGGGGACTCCCTAAAGGAGAGACCCAGTACTTC.

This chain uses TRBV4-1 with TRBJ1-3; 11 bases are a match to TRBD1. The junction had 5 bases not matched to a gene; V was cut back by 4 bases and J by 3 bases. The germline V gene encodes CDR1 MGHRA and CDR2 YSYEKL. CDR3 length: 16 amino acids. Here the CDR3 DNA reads TGCGCCAGCAGCCGCAGCGGGACAGGGGGTGGAAACACCATATATTTT. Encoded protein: CASSRSGTGGGNTIYF.

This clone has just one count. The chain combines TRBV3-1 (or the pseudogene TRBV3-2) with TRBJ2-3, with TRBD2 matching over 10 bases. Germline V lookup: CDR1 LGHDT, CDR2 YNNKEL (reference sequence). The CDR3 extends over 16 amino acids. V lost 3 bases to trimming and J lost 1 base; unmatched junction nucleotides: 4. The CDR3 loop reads CASSQNLAGGTDTQYF. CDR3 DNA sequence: TGTGCCAGCAGCCAGAATCTAGCGGGGGGCACAGATACGCAGTATTTT.

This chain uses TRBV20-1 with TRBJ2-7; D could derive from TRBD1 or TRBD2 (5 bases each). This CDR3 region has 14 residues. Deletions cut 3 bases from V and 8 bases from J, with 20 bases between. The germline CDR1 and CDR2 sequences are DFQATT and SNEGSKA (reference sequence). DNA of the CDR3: TGCAGTGCTAGTGATCTGGACGGGGCAGAGAAGCAGTACTTC. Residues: CSASDLDGAEKQYF.

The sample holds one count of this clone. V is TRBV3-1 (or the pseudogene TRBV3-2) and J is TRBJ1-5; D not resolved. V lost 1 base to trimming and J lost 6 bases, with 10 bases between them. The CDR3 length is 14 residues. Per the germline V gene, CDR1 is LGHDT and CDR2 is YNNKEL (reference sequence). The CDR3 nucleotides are TGTGCCAGCAGCCAAGTGTACTTCGGTCAGCCCCAGCATTTT. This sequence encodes CASSQVYFGQPQHF.

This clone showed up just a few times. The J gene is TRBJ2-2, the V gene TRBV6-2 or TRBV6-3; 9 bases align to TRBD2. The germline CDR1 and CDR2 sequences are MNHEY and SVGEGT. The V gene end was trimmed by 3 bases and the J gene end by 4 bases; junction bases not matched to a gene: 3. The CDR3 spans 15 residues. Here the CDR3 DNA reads TGTGCCAGCAGTTATATTAGCGGGGGCACCGGGGAGCTGTTTTTT. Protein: CASSYISGGTGELFF.

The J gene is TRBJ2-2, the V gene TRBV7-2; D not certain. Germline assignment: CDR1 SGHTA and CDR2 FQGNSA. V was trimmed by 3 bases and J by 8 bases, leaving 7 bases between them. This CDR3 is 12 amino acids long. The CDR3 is CASSLNEGELFF. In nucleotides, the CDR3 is TGTGCCAGCAGCTTGAACGAGGGGGAGCTGTTTTTT. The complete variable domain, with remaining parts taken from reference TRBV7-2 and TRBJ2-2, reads GAGVSQSPSNKVTEKGKDVELRCDPISGHTALYWYRQSLGQGLEFLIYFQGNSAPDKSGLPSDRFSAERTGGSVSTLTIQRTQQEDSAVYLCASSLNEGELFFGEGSRLTVL.

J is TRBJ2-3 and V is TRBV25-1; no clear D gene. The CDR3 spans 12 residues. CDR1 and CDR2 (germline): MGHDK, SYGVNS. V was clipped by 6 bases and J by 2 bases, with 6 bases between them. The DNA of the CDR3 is TGTGCCAGCAGCGTGGACACAGATACGCAGTATTTT. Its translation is CASSVDTDTQYF. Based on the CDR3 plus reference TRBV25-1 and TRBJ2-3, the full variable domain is EADIYQTPRYLVIGTGKKITLECSQTMGHDKMYWYQQDPGMELHLIHYSYGVNSTEKGDLSSESTVSRIRTEHFPLTLESARPSHTSQYLCASSVDTDTQYFGPGTRLTVL.

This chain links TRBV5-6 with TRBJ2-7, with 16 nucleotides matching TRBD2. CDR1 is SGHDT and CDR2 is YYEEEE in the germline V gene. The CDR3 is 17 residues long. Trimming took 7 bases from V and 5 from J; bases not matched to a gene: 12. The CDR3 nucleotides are TGTGCCAGCCGTACCGGGACTAGCGGGAGGGCCGGGCACGAGCAGTACGTC. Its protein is CASRTGTSGRAGHEQYV.

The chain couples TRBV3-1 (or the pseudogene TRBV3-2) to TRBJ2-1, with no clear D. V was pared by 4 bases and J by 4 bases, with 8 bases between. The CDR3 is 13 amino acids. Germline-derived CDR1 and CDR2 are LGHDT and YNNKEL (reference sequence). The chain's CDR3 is CASSRKMYNEQFF. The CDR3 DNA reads TGTGCCAGCAGCCGCAAAATGTACAATGAGCAGTTCTTC.

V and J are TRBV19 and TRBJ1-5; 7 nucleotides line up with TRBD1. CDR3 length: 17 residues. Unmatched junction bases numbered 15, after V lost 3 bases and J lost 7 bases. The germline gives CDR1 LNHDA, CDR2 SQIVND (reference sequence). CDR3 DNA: TGTGCCAGTAGTATGTGGTCGGGACAGCGGAGAATCCAGCCCCAGCATTTT. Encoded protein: CASSMWSGQRRIQPQHF.

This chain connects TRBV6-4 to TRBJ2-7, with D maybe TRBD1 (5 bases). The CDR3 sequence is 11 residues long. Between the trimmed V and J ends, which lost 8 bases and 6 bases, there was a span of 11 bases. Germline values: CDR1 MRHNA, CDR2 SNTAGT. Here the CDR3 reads CASLKGAEQYF. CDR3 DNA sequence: TGTGCCAGCTTGAAAGGGGCCGAGCAGTACTTC.

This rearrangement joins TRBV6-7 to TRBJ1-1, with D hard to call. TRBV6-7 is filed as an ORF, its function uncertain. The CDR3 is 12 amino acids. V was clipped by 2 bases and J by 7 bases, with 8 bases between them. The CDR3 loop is CASSYPMGEAFF. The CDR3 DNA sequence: TGTGCCAGCAGTTACCCCATGGGTGAAGCTTTCTTT.

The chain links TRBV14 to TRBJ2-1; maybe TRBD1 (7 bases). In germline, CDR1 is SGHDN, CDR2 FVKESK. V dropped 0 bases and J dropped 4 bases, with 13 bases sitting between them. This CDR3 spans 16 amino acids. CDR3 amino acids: CASSQETGEDYNEQFF. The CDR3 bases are TGTGCCAGCAGCCAAGAAACAGGGGAGGATTACAATGAGCAGTTCTTC.